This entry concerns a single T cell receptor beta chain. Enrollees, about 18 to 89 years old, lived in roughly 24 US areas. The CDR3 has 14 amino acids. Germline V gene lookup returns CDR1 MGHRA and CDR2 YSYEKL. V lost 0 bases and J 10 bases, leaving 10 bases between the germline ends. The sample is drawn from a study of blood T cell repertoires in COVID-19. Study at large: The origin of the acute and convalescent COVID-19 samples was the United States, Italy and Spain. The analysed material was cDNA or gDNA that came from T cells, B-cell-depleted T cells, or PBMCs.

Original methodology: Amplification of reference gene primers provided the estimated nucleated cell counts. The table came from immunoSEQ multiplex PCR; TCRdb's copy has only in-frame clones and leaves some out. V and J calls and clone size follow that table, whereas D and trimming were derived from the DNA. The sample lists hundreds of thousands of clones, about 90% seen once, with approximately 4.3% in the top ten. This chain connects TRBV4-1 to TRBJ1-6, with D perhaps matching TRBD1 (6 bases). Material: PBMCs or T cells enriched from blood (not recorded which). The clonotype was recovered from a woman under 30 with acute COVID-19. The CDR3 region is CASSQDRGISPLHF. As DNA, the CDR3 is TGCGCCAGCAGCCAAGACAGGGGTATCTCACCCCTCCACTTT.